The 15 T cell receptor beta chains below were found in one sample sequenced in a study of cytomegalovirus exposure and HLA in healthy donors. The PCR ran on 60 Vbeta and 13 Jbeta primers. Libraries were prepared by immunoSEQ multiplex PCR; TCRdb keeps only in-frame clonotypes and omits some of them. The table records roughly 200,000 clones, approximately 70% of them present only once. Source material: PBMCs. Receptor source: a man aged 40-50 years in good health and CMV-seropositive.

V usage is TRBV4-1 and J usage is TRBJ1-2; D unclear. From germline, CDR1 is MGHRA and CDR2 YSYEKL. The CDR3 contains 15 residues. Trimming removed 1 base from V and 2 bases from J, with 11 bases in between. The CDR3 DNA follows: TGCGCCAGCAGCCAAGCGTCTCGAGGGAACTATGGCTACACCTTC. Translated, it gives CASSQASRGNYGYTF.

This chain joins TRBV27 and TRBJ1-6; D is possibly TRBD1 (5 bases). Trimming stripped 3 bases from V and 10 bases from J, with 13 bases between. CDR3 length: 14 amino acids. The germline V gene encodes CDR1 MNHEY and CDR2 SMNVEV (reference sequence). The CDR3 nucleotides are TGTGCCAGCAGTTTGAGCAGGGTGGACTCACCCCTCCACTTT. As protein: CASSLSRVDSPLHF.

The chain combines TRBV5-4 with TRBJ1-2; D gene ambiguous. The CDR3 is 12 residues long. CDR1 is SGHNT, CDR2 YYREEE, per germline (reference sequence). With 0 bases removed from V and 8 bases from J, the gap between germline ends came to 8 bases. In DNA form, the CDR3 reads TGTGCCAGCAGCTTGGGGGCCCAAGGCTACACCTTC. Amino acids: CASSLGAQGYTF.

CDR3 in DNA: TGTGCCAGCAGCCAATACTCATCTAGCGGGGGTTACGAGCAGTACTTC. Translated: CASSQYSSSGGYEQYF. This chain uses TRBV7-2 with TRBJ2-7; TRBD2 agrees at 10 bases. Germline CDR1 SGHTA, CDR2 FQGNSA. With 5 bases clipped from V and 4 bases from J, the junction kept 11 bases outside the gene matches. The CDR3 loop spans 16 amino acids.

V and J are TRBV27 and TRBJ2-7; possible D gene TRBD2, 7 bases. Trimming stripped 5 bases from V and 3 bases from J, with 17 bases between. This CDR3 comprises 15 residues. Germline values: CDR1 MNHEY, CDR2 SMNVEV (reference sequence). CDR3 coding DNA: TGTGCCAGCAGTCCACGGGGGGCGCCTAGCTACGAGCAGTACTTC. Translation gives CASSPRGAPSYEQYF.

The CDR3 loop is CASSLGLQETQYF. CDR3 DNA: TGTGCCAGCAGCTTAGGCCTACAAGAGACCCAGTACTTC. The rearrangement uses TRBV11-2 and TRBJ2-5; no reliable D call. The CDR3 is 13 residues long. Per germline, CDR1 SGHAT and CDR2 FQNNGV. V lost 1 base and J lost 2, with 5 bases in between.

The rearrangement uses TRBV18 and TRBJ2-3; D is uncertain. Per the germline V gene, CDR1 is KGHSH and CDR2 is LQKENI. V lost 6 bases and J 3 bases, leaving 16 bases between the germline ends. CDR3 length equals 15 residues. The CDR3 region is CASSPEVRGTDTQYF. The CDR3 DNA sequence: TGTGCCAGCTCCCCCGAGGTCCGTGGTACAGATACGCAGTATTTT.

A few counts support this clone. The chain links TRBV6-5 to TRBJ2-7, with 13 positions matching TRBD2. The germline V gene encodes CDR1 MNHEY and CDR2 SVGAGI. The CDR3 is made up of 14 amino acids. The V gene end was trimmed by 4 bases and the J gene end by 6 bases; junction bases not matched to a gene: 3. CDR3 DNA sequence: TGTGCCAGCAGTTTCCGGACTAGCGGGGGCGAGCAGTACTTC. Its translation is CASSFRTSGGEQYF.

The table lists this clone with a few counts. The rearrangement links TRBV9 to TRBJ2-1; 10 positions agree with TRBD1. Germline values: CDR1 SGDLS, CDR2 YYNGEE. This CDR3 is 16 amino acids long. With V trimmed by 3 bases and J by 8 bases, 11 bases remained unmatched. As DNA, the CDR3 is TGTGCCAGCAGCGCTGCGGGACAGGGGTACTTAGATGAGCAGTTCTTC. Translating it yields CASSAAGQGYLDEQFF.

Only a few counts were recorded for this clone. The genes are TRBV5-8 and TRBJ1-4, with a possible D match to TRBD1 (6 bases). CDR1 and CDR2 (germline): SGHTS, YDEGEE. Trimming left V 5 bases short and J 8 bases short, with 13 bases between. The CDR3 is 13 residues long. In nucleotides, the CDR3 is TGTGCCAGCAGGTTCAGGGGTGGAGAAAAACTGTTTTTT. It translates to CASRFRGGEKLFF.

This clone was counted a single time. This chain uses TRBV7-2 with TRBJ2-5, with a weak D call TRBD2 (6 bases). Germline V gene data show CDR1 as SGHTA and CDR2 as FQGNSA. This CDR3 has 11 amino acids. V was pared by 5 bases and J by 10 bases, with 11 bases between. The CDR3 sequence: CASSAGGYQYF. In DNA form, the CDR3 reads TGTGCCAGCAGCGCTGGGGGGTACCAGTACTTC. The full variable domain, rest sourced from reference TRBV7-2 and TRBJ2-5, is GAGVSQSPSNKVTEKGKDVELRCDPISGHTALYWYRQSLGQGLEFLIYFQGNSAPDKSGLPSDRFSAERTGGSVSTLTIQRTQQEDSAVYLCASSAGGYQYFGPGTRLLVL.

The DNA for the CDR3 is TGTGCCAGCAGCTCCCTAGCGGGGAGCTCTGGGGCCAACGTCCTGACTTTC. Its translation: CASSSLAGSSGANVLTF. The rearrangement uses TRBV11-2 and TRBJ2-6; 9 bases line up with TRBD2. From germline, CDR1 is SGHAT and CDR2 FQNNGV. This CDR3 comprises 17 residues. With 4 bases clipped from V and 0 bases from J, the junction kept 4 bases outside the gene matches.

V is TRBV7-9 and J is TRBJ2-7, with D possibly being TRBD1 (6 bases). The CDR3 consists of 14 residues. The V end was cut by 0 bases, the J end by 5 bases, with 11 bases between. Germline loops: CDR1 SEHNR, CDR2 FQNEAQ (reference sequence). CDR3: CASSLAGAGDEQYF. The CDR3 DNA sequence: TGTGCCAGCAGCTTAGCGGGGGCAGGGGACGAGCAGTACTTC. Using reference TRBV7-9 and TRBJ2-7 for the parts outside the CDR3, the full variable domain is DTGVSQNPRHKITKRGQNVTFRCDPISEHNRLYWYRQTLGQGPEFLTYFQNEAQLEKSRLLSDRFSAERPKGSFSTLEIQRTEQGDSAMYLCASSLAGAGDEQYFGPGTRLTVT.

This chain joins TRBV10-3 and TRBJ2-7; weak D call: TRBD2 (6 bases). This CDR3 contains 14 residues. Germline CDR1 and CDR2: ENHRY and SYGVKD. Trimming pared 3 bases from V and 2 bases from J, leaving 11 bases between. The CDR3 nucleotides read TGTGCCATCAGTGACACGGGGGAAGCCTACGAGCAGTACTTC. As protein: CAISDTGEAYEQYF.

The genes are TRBV19 and TRBJ2-5; TRBD2 matches at 7 bases. The assigned J gene may be wrong: the sequence end matches TRBJ2-7 better. This CDR3 region has 16 residues. CDR1 is LNHDA, CDR2 SQIVND, per germline (reference sequence). CDR3 in amino acids: CATSTFGGSRPYEQYF. The CDR3 DNA is TGTGCCACCTCCACGTTCGGGGGGAGCCGCCCCTACGAGCAGTACTTC.